This TCR beta chain comes out of a study of shared clonotypes between healthy human individuals. The CDR3 totals 15 residues. V lost 1 base and J lost 2, with 11 bases in between. Looked up from germline, CDR1 is MGHDK and CDR2 is SYGVNS. The method was immunoSEQ multiplex PCR; TCRdb's version includes in-frame clones alone and lacks a portion of them. The sample yields over 1.5 million clones, around 98% seen once. Study-wide results and limits: Unshared clonotypes carried lower generation probabilities than those common to all four donors. Across subsets, estimated richness was generally greater for naive than for memory populations.

The study enrolled healthy HIV-negative adults without recent acute infections or vaccinations as donors. With regard to this clone: The antigen is not known.

This TCR was recovered from a man aged 25-45 years in good health. The sequenced sample consisted of naive CD4+ T cells sorted from blood. Described subset: CD45RA+ positively selected. This chain links TRBV25-1 with TRBJ1-1, with a possible D match to TRBD1 (5 bases). As DNA, the CDR3 is TGTGCCAGCAGTGAATTTAAGGGGCCCAACACTGAAGCTTTCTTT. Its protein is CASSEFKGPNTEAFF.